The subject of this entry is one T cell receptor beta chain. Clones were read by immunoSEQ multiplex PCR, and TCRdb kept only the in-frame ones, dropping some. The profile shows some 720,000 clones, roughly 90% of them singletons. This record comes from a study of shared T cell receptors in the human thymus. This CDR3 has 11 residues. Trimming pared 6 bases from V and 9 bases from J, leaving 12 bases between. The germline CDR1 and CDR2 sequences are SQVTM and ANQGSEA. These data were also filed under a second study, of human thymus T cells.

The chain links TRBV29-1 to TRBJ2-1; D is unclear. This TCR was sampled from a boy under three years old with a congenital heart defect. The sample was thymocytes. CDR3 bases: TGCAGCGTCCCCCAATTCGGTGAGCAGTTCTTC. This codes for CSVPQFGEQFF.